The clone carrying this T cell receptor beta chain was observed at least ten times. Its antigen is still unknown. The data belong to a study of neurological immune-mediated disorders. Study conclusions and caveats: It was HTLV-1-associated myelopathy that showed the most TCR clonal expansion, while multiple sclerosis showed the least, falling below healthy controls.

Over 170 million TCR-beta sequences from 15-18 subjects came out of each sequencing run. TCRdb fed the 5' RACE reads into MiXCR, producing one record per CDR3 protein. The sample has about 48,000 distinct CDR3 sequences, under 30% seen once. V was clipped by 0 bases and J by 8 bases, with 11 bases between them. The CDR3 totals 13 residues. Germline assignment: CDR1 SGDLS and CDR2 YYNGEE. The chain is built from TRBV9 and TRBJ1-2; D may be TRBD1 (6 bases). The sequence derives from a woman aged 70-85 years in good health. Sequences were obtained from PBMCs. Here the CDR3 reads CASSVAGVDGYTF. The CDR3 region has the DNA TGTGCCAGCAGCGTAGCAGGGGTCGACGGCTACACCTTC.